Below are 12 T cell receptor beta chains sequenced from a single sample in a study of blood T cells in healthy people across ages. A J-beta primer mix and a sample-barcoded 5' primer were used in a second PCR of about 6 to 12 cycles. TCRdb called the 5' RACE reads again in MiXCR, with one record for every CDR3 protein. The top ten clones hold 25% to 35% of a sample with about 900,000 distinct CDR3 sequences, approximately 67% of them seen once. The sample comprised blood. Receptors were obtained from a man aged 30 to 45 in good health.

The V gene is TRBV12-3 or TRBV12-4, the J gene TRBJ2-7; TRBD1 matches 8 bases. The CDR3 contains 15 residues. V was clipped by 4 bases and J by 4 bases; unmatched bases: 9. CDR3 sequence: CASSSDRGLKYEQYF. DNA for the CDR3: TGTGCCAGCAGTTCCGACAGGGGCCTCAAGTACGAGCAGTACTTC.

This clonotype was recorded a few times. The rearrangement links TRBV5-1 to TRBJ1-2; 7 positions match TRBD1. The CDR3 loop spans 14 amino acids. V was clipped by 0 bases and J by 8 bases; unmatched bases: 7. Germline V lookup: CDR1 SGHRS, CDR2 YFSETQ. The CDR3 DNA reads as TGCGCCAGCAGCTTGGAGGGACAGCTCGAGGGCTACACCTTC. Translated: CASSLEGQLEGYTF.

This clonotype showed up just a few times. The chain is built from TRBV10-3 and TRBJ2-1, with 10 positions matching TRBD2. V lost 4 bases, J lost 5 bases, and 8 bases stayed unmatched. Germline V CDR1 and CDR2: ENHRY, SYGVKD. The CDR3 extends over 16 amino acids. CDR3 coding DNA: TGTGCCATCAGTGCATCAGCGGGGGGGGTAAACAATGAGCAGTTCTTC. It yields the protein CAISASAGGVNNEQFF.

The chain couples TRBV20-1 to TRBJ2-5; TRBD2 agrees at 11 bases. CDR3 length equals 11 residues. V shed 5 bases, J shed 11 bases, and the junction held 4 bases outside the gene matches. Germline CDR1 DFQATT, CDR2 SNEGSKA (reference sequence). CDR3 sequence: CSASLAGEQYF. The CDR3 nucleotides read TGCAGTGCTTCACTAGCGGGGGAGCAGTACTTC.

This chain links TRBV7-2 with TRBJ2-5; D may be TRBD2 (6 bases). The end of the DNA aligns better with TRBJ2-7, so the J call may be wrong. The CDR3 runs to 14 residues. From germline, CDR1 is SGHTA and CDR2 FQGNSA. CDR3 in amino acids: CASSSLTSTSEQYF. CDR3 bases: TGTGCCAGCAGCTCACTGACTAGTACATCCGAGCAGTACTTC.

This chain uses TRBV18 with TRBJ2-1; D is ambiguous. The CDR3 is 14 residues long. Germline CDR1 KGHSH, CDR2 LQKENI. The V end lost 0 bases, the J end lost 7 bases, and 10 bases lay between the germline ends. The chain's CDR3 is CASSPPIMDNEQFF. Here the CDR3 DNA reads TGTGCCAGCTCACCACCGATAATGGATAATGAGCAGTTCTTC.

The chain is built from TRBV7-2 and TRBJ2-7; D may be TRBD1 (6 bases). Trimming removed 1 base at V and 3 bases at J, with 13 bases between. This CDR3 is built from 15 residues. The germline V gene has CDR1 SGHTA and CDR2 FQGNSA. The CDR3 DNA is TGTGCCAGCAGCTTAGTCCGACCAGGGGACTACGAGCAGTACTTC. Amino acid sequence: CASSLVRPGDYEQYF.

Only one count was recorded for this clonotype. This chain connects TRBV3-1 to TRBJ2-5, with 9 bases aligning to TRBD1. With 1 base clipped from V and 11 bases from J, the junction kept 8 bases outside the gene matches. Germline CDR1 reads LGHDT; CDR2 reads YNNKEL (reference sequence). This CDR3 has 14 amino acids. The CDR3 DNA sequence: TGTGCCAGCAGCCAAGCCCCGGACAGGGGAGAGCAGTACTTC. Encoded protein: CASSQAPDRGEQYF.

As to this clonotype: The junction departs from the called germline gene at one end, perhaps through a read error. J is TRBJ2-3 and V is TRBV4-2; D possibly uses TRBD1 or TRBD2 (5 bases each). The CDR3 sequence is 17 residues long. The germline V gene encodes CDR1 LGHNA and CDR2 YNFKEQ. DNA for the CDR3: TGTGCCAGCAGCCCAGCCCCCGGGGAACTTAGCACAGGTACGCAGTATTTT. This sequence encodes CASSPAPGELSTGTQYF.

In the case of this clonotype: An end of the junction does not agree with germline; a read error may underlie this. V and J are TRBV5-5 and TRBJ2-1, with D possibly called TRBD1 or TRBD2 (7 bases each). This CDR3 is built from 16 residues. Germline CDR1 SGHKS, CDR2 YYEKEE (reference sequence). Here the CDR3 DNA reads TGTGCCAGCAGCTCAGGGGGGGCAGTCTCCTACAGTGAGCAGTTCTTC. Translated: CASSSGGAVSYSEQFF.

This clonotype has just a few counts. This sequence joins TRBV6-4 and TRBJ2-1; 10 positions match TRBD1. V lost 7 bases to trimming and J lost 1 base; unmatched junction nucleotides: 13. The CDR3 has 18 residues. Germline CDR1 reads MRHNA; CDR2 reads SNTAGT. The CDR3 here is CASTPWDRGSKSYNEQFF. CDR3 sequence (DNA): TGTGCCAGCACTCCCTGGGACAGGGGCTCTAAATCCTACAATGAGCAGTTCTTC.

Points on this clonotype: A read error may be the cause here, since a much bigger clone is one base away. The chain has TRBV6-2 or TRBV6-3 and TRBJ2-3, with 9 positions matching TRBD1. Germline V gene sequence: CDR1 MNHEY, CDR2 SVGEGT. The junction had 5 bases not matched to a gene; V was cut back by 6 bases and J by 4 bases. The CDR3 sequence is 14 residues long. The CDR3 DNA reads TGTGCCAGCAGGTTACAGGGGGCGGCAGATACGCAGTATTTT. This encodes CASRLQGAADTQYF.